This T cell receptor (beta chain) was captured by sequencing in a study of CD8 T cells in ankylosing spondylitis. General study points: Earlier work had already found some motif variants in reactive arthritis synovial fluid and blood. The study looked at matched synovial fluid samples from ankylosing spondylitis patients. Disease-linked clones were reported to be significantly enriched there. Seemingly characteristic of ankylosing spondylitis blood was a TCR beta motif consisting of eight highly homologous variants.

This clonotype was observed at least ten times. The antigen remains unidentified. Germline V gene data show CDR1 as SNHLY and CDR2 as FYNNEI. Trimming removed 5 bases at V and 1 base at J, with 7 bases between. The CDR3 length is 13 residues. TCRdb processed the 5' RACE reads anew with MiXCR; each CDR3 protein has one entry. Among tens of thousands of distinct CDR3 sequences listed, about 5.7% were seen once. This clonotype was sampled from a male donor with ankylosing spondylitis or in good health (not recorded which). Sequencing was done on a sample of blood, either unsorted or a sorted T cell fraction (not recorded which). This chain links TRBV2 with TRBJ2-3; no reliable D call. For the CDR3, the DNA is TGTGCCAGCAGTACCGAGGGCACAGATACGCAGTATTTT. Amino acid sequence: CASSTEGTDTQYF. Based on the CDR3 plus reference TRBV2 and TRBJ2-3, the full variable domain is EPEVTQTPSHQVTQMGQEVILRCVPISNHLYFYWYRQILGQKVEFLVSFYNNEISEKSEIFDDQFSVERPDGSNFTLKIRSTKLEDSAMYFCASSTEGTDTQYFGPGTRLTVL.